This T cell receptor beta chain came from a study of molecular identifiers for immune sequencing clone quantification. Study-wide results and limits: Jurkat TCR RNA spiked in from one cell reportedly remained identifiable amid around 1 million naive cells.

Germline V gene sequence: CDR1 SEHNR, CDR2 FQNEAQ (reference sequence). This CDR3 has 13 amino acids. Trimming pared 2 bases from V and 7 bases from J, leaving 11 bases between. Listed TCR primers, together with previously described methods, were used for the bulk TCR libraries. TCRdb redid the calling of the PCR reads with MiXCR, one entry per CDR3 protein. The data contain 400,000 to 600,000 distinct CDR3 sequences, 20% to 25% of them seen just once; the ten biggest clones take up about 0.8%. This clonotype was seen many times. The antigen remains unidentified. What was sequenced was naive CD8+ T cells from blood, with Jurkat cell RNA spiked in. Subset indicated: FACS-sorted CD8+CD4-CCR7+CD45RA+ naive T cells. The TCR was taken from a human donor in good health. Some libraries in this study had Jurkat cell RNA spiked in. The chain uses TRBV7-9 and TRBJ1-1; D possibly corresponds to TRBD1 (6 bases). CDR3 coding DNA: TGTGCCAGCAGCTTACAGGGGACGTATGAAGCTTTCTTT. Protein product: CASSLQGTYEAFF.